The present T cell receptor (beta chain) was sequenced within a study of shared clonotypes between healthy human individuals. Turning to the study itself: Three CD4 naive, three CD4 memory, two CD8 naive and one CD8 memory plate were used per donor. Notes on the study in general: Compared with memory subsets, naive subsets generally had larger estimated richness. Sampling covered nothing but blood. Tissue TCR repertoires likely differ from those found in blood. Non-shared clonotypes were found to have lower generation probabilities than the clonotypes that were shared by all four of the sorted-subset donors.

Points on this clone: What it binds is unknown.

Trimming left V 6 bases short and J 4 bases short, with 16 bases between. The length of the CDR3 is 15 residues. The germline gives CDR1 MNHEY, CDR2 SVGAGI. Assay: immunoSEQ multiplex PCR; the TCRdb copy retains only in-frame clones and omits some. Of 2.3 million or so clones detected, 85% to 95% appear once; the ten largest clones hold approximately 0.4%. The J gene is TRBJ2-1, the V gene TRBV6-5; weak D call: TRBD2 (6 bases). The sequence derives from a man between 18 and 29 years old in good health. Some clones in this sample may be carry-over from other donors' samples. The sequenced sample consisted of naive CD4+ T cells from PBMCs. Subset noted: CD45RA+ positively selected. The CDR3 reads CASSRAGTAYNEQFF. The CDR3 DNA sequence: TGTGCCAGCAGCCGCGCCGGGACTGCTTACAATGAGCAGTTCTTC.